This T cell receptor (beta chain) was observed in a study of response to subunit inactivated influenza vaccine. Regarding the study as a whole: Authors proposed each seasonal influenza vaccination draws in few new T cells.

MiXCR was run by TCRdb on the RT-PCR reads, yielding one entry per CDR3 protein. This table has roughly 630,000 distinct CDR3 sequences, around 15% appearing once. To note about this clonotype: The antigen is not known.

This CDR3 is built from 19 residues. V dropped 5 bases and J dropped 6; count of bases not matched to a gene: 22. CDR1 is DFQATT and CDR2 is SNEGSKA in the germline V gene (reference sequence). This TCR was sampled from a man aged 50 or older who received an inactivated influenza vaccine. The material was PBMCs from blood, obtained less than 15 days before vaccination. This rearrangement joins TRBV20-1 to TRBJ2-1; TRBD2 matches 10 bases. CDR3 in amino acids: CSAFTPEREGLVLTNEQFF. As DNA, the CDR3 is TGCAGTGCTTTCACCCCGGAGCGGGAGGGCCTAGTCCTCACCAATGAGCAGTTCTTC.